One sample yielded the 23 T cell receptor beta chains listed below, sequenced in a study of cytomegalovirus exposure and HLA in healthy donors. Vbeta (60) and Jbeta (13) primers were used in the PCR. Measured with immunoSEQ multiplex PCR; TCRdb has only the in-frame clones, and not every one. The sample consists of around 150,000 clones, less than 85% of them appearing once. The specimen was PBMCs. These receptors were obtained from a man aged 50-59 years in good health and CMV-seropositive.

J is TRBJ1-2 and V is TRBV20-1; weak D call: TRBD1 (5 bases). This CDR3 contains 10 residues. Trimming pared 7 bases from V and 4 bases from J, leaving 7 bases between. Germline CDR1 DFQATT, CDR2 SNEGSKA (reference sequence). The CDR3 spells CSVGAYGYTF. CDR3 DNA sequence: TGCAGTGTTGGGGCCTATGGCTACACCTTC.

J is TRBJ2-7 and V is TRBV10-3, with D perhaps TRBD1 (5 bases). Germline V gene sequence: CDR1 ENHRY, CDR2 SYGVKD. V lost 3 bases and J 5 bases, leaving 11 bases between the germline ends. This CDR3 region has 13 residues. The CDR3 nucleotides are TGTGCCATCAGTGACCAGGGCATCAACGAGCAGTACTTC. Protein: CAISDQGINEQYF.

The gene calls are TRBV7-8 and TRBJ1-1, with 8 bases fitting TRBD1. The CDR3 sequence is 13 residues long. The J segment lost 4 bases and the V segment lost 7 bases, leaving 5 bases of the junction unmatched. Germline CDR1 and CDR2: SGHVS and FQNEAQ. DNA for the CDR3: TGTGCCAGCACCAATGACAGGGGCACTGAAGCTTTCTTT. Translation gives CASTNDRGTEAFF.

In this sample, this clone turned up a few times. The CDR3 loop reads CASRLHGEAGNTGELFF. The CDR3 nucleotides are TGTGCCAGCAGACTACACGGGGAAGCGGGGAACACCGGGGAGCTGTTTTTT. This chain links TRBV5-6 with TRBJ2-2; TRBD2 is a possible D gene (6 bases). In germline, CDR1 is SGHDT, CDR2 YYEEEE. There are 17 residues in the CDR3. V was trimmed by 5 bases and J by 1 base, leaving 18 bases between them.

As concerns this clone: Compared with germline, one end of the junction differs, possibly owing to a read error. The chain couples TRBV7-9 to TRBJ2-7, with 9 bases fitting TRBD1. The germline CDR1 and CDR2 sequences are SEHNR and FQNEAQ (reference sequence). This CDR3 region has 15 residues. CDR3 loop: CSSKGEGTGLYEQYF. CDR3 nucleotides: TGTTCCAGCAAGGGGGAGGGGACAGGGTTGTACGAGCAGTACTTC.

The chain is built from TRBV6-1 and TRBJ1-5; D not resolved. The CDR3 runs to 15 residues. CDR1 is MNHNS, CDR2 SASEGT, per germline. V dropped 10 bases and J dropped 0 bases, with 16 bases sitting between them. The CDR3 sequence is CATTSEPYSNQPQHF. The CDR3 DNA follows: TGTGCCACGACCTCGGAGCCCTATAGCAATCAGCCCCAGCATTTT.

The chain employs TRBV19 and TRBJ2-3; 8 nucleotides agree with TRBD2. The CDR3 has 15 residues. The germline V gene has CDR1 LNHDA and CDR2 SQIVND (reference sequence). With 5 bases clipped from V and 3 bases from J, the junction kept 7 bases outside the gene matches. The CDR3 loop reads CASSLRGRRTDTQYF. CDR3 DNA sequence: TGTGCCAGTAGTCTACGCGGGAGGAGAACAGATACGCAGTATTTT.

The CDR3 spells CASSYSQGAYNEQFF. CDR3 bases: TGTGCCAGCAGTTACTCACAGGGGGCCTACAATGAGCAGTTCTTC. The V call is TRBV6-5, the J call TRBJ2-1, with 8 nucleotides matching TRBD1. The CDR3 loop spans 15 amino acids. Germline V gives CDR1 MNHEY, CDR2 SVGAGI. J lost 2 bases, V lost 0 bases, and 0 bases had no gene match.

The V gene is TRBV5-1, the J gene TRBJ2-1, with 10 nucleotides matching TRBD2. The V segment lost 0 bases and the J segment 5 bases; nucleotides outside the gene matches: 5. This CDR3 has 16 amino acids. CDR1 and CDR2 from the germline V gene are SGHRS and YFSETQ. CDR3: CASSLAAGGTNNEQFF. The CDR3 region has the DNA TGCGCCAGCAGCTTGGCAGCGGGAGGGACAAACAATGAGCAGTTCTTC.

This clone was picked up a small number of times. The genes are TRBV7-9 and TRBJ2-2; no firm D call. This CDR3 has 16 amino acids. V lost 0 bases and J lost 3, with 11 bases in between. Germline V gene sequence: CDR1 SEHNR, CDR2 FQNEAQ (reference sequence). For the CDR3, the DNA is TGTGCCAGCAGCTTAGCCTATATTCCGGACACCGGGGAGCTGTTTTTT. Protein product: CASSLAYIPDTGELFF.

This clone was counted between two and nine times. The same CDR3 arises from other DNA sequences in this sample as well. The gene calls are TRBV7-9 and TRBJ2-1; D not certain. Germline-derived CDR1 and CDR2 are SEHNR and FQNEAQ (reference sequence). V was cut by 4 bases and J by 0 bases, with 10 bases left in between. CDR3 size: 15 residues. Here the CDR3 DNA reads TGTGCCAGCAGCTCGGGTCGCAACTCCTACAATGAGCAGTTCTTC. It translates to CASSSGRNSYNEQFF.

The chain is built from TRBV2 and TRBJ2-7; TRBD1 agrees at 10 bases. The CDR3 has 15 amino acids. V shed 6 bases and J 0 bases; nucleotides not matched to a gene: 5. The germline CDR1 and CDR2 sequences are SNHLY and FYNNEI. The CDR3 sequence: CASRAGQGFSYEQYF. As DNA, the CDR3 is TGTGCCAGCAGGGCGGGACAGGGGTTCTCCTACGAGCAGTACTTC.

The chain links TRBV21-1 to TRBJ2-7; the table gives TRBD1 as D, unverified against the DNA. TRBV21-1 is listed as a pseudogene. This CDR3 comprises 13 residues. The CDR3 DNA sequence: TGTGCCAGCAGAAAGCAGGGCCCCTACGAGCAGTACTTC. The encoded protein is CASRKQGPYEQYF.

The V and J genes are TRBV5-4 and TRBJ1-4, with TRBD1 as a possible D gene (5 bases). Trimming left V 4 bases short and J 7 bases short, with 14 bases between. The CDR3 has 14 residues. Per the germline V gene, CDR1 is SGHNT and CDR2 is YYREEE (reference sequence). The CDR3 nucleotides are TGTGCCAGCAGCCCGGGACGGAGGGGTGAAAAACTGTTTTTT. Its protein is CASSPGRRGEKLFF.

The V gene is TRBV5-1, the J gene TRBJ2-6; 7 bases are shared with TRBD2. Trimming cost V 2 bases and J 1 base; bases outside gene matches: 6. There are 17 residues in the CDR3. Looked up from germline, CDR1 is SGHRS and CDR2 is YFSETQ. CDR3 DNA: TGCGCCAGCAGCTTCAATACCGGGAGGTCTGGGGCCAACGTCCTGACTTTC. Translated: CASSFNTGRSGANVLTF. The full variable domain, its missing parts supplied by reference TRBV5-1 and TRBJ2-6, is KAGVTQTPRYLIKTRGQQVTLSCSPISGHRSVSWYQQTPGQGLQFLFEYFSETQRNKGNFPGRFSGRQFSNSRSEMNVSTLELGDSALYLCASSFNTGRSGANVLTFGAGSRLTVL.

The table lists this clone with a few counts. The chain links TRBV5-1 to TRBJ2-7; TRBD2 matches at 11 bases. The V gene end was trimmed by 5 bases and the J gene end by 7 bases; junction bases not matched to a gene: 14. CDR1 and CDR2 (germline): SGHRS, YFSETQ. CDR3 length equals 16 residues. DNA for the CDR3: TGCGCCAGCAGGCCGACCCCCGGGACTAGCGGTACGGAGCAGTACTTC. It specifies CASRPTPGTSGTEQYF.

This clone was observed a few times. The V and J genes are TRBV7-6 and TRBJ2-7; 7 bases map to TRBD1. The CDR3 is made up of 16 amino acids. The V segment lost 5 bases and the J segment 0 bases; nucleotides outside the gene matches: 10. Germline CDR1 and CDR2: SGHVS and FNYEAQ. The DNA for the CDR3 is TGTGCCAGCAGCCTGGGGCTGGGACAGATCTCCTACGAGCAGTACTTC. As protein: CASSLGLGQISYEQYF.

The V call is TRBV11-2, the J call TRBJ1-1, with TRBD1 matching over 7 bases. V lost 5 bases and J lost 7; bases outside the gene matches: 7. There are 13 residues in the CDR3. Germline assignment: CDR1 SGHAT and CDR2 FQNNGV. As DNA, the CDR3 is TGTGCCAGCAGCCGTACCGGGACAGATGAAGCTTTCTTT. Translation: CASSRTGTDEAFF.

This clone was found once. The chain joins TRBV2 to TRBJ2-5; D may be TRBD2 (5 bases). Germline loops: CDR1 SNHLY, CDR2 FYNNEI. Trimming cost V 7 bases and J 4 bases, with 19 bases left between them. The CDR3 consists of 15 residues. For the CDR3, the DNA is TGTGCCAGCAATTTCAACGGGAATCCTCGAGAGACCCAGTACTTC. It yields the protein CASNFNGNPRETQYF.

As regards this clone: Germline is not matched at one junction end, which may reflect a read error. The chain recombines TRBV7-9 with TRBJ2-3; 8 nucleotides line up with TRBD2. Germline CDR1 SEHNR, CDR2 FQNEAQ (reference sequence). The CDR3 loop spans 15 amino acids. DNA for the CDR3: TGTTCCAGCAGCTTAAGGTCACAAGCGGGAGATGCGCAGTATTTT. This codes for CSSSLRSQAGDAQYF.

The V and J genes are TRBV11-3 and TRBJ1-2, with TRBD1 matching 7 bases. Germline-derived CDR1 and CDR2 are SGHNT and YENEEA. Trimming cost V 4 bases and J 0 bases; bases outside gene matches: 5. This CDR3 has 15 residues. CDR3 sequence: CASSSRQGPNYGYTF. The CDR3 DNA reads TGTGCCAGCAGCTCAAGACAGGGCCCTAACTATGGCTACACCTTC.

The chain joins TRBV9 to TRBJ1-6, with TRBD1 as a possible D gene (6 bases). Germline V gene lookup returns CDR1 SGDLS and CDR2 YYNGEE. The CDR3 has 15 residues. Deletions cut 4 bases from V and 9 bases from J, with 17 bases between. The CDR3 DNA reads TGTGCCAGCAGCTCCATGCCAGGGGCGGGTTCACCCCTCCACTTT. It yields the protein CASSSMPGAGSPLHF.

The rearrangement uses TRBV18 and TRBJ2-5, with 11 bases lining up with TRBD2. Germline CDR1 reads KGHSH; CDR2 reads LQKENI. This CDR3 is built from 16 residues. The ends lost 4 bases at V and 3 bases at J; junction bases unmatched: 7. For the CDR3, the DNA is TGTGCCAGCTCACGCAAACTAGCGGGGGACGAAGAGACCCAGTACTTC. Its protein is CASSRKLAGDEETQYF.